This section outlines one T cell receptor beta chain sequence together with its context. This clonotype appeared many times. Which antigen it targets is not known. The record has no base qualities; no much larger clone is one base away. The receptor library was made with 5' RACE. This sample was sequenced with a NextSeq 500. In the TCR library protocol, a unique molecular identifier was attached to each TCR cDNA molecule so that PCR and sequencing errors could be corrected. For the original study's pipeline: Decombinator tools were used for TCR identification, UMI-based error correction and CDR3 extraction. Expanded TCRs were defined as those above a frequency of 2 per 1,000, corresponding to the top 1% of the tumor frequency distribution. Each repertoire was subsampled 100 times to 5,000 TCRs, after which Renyi diversity was computed with the R vegan package. CDR3 similarity networks were built from amino acid triplet string-kernel similarity, connecting CDR3s with pairwise similarity above 0.82. TCRdb cleaned the public reads at Q25 with fastp, built clones with MiXCR and kept in-frame beta chains. When rows share a CDR3 protein, they turn into one entry using the most common DNA and genes. These V and J calls originate from TCRdb's pipeline instead of the authors' own analysis. This sample gives about 45,000 distinct CDR3 sequences in total; about 12% of them show up just once. Around 39% of the sample rests with the top ten.

The sample is drawn from a study of spatial heterogeneity in lung cancer (dated by TCRdb to between 2018 and 2021). In the study overall: Beta-chain transcripts were consistently detected in greater numbers than alpha-chain transcripts, which likely reflected higher beta-chain transcript abundance. In the raw uncorrected reads, each unique combination of TCR and UMI appeared more than ten times on average. TCR alpha and beta repertoires were quantitatively compared across multiple tumor regions, matched nontumor lung and blood in non-small cell lung cancer. The study linked features of the TCR repertoire to counts of nonsynonymous mutations, which were determined by whole-exome sequencing of tumor tissue. At surgery, both alpha and beta chains were TCR-sequenced in under 250 tumor regions, some 64 matched nontumor lung samples and a few dozen PBMC samples. What the study reported, not specific to this receptor: Additional single-cell paired TCR alpha and beta sequencing was considered necessary to confirm, at a functional level, the hypothesis that regional TCRs recognize regional mutations. Ubiquitous expanded tumor TCRs showed up in blood more often at tumor resection than at routine follow-up.

The CDR3 runs 14 residues from the cysteine to the phenylalanine. Of all the DNA, just the CDR3 is kept, 42 bases in frame from base 1. In the germline V gene, CDR1 corresponds to SQVTM and CDR2 to ANQGSEA. The V end loses 7 bases and the J end loses 0 bases, and a stretch of 16 bases separates them. Interpreted using the paper, the time point label stands for: sample taken at primary tumor resection. For TCR sequencing, whole RNA was extracted from tumor and nontumor lung tissue, or from cryopreserved PBMC samples, and no cell sorting was done. Donors were under 95 patients with early-stage, untreated non-small cell lung cancer from the lung TRACERx cohort. A patient was chosen for TCR sequencing only when enough RNA was available from at least two tumor regions.

The source material was PBMCs, sampled at surgery. The V and J genes are TRBV29-1 and TRBJ2-7, with the identity of the D gene unclear. This receptor was taken from a female donor with early-stage non-small cell lung cancer. The nucleotide sequence is given as TGCAGCGCCCTCCAGACGGACGGCTCCTACGAGCAGTACTTC. Translated, this gives CSALQTDGSYEQYF.